A single sample gave rise to the 17 T cell receptor beta chains below, sequenced in a study of blood T cell repertoires in COVID-19. Repertoires were generated with immunoSEQ multiplex PCR, while TCRdb's copy carries only in-frame clones and drops some. The sample has about 480,000 clones; 89% are singletons. Sample: peripheral blood. The receptor source for this set is a man between 18 and 35 years old with COVID-19, enrolled during active disease.

The chain combines TRBV5-4 with TRBJ2-3; D ambiguous. The CDR3 sequence is 12 residues long. Germline lookup yields CDR1 SGHNT and CDR2 YYREEE (reference sequence). With 5 bases removed from V and 0 bases from J, the gap between germline ends came to 4 bases. The CDR3 DNA reads TGTGCCAGCAGTCGTAGCACAGATACGCAGTATTTT. This codes for CASSRSTDTQYF.

The rearrangement joins TRBV18 to TRBJ2-7; a weak D match, TRBD2 (5 bases). With 3 bases removed from V and 1 base from J, the gap between germline ends came to 13 bases. From germline, CDR1 is KGHSH and CDR2 LQKENI. CDR3 length equals 15 residues. DNA for the CDR3: TGTGCCAGCTCACCCTCCATTGCGGGTTCCTACGAGCAGTACTTC. Translating gives CASSPSIAGSYEQYF.

This clone was observed a single time. V is TRBV6-5 and J is TRBJ1-2; a possible D gene is TRBD1 (6 bases). The CDR3 spans 12 residues. Trimming left V 6 bases short and J 6 bases short, with 11 bases between. The V gene's germline CDR1 is MNHEY and CDR2 SVGAGI. The CDR3 reads CASRLGQNGYTF. CDR3 in DNA: TGTGCCAGCAGGCTGGGACAAAATGGCTACACCTTC.

The CDR3 here is CASRSPGWYEQYF. In nucleotides, the CDR3 is TGTGCCAGCAGGTCACCGGGATGGTACGAGCAGTACTTC. The V call is TRBV11-2, the J call TRBJ2-7; a weak D match, TRBD2 (5 bases). Germline V gene lookup returns CDR1 SGHAT and CDR2 FQNNGV. Between the trimmed V and J ends, which lost 6 bases and 4 bases, there was a span of 13 bases. CDR3 length: 13 amino acids. The full variable domain, rest sourced from reference TRBV11-2 and TRBJ2-7, is EAGVAQSPRYKIIEKRQSVAFWCNPISGHATLYWYQQILGQGPKLLIQFQNNGVVDDSQLPKDRFSAERLKGVDSTLKIQPAKLEDSAVYLCASRSPGWYEQYFGPGTRLTVT.

The gene calls are TRBV24-1 and TRBJ2-5, with a weak D call TRBD2 (5 bases). Germline V CDR1 and CDR2: KGHDR, SFDVKD. The CDR3 loop spans 15 amino acids. V was clipped by 3 bases and J by 4 bases, with 14 bases between them. The CDR3 reads CATSDPRTPLETQYF. The CDR3 bases are TGTGCCACCAGTGATCCCCGGACTCCTCTAGAGACCCAGTACTTC.

The J gene is TRBJ2-7, the V gene TRBV2; maybe TRBD2 (7 bases). The CDR3 has 15 amino acids. Germline assignment: CDR1 SNHLY and CDR2 FYNNEI. The ends were cut back, 8 bases at V and 7 bases at J, with 24 bases in the middle. CDR3 in amino acids: CASLWGGTSSWEQYF. In DNA form, the CDR3 reads TGTGCCAGCCTGTGGGGGGGCACGAGTTCGTGGGAGCAGTACTTC. The whole variable domain, filled in from reference TRBV2 and TRBJ2-7, reads EPEVTQTPSHQVTQMGQEVILRCVPISNHLYFYWYRQILGQKVEFLVSFYNNEISEKSEIFDDQFSVERPDGSNFTLKIRSTKLEDSAMYFCASLWGGTSSWEQYFGPGTRLTVT.

The J gene is TRBJ1-1, the V gene TRBV5-1, with 8 bases fitting TRBD1. The J segment lost 5 bases and the V segment lost 3 bases, leaving 6 bases of the junction unmatched. The CDR3 has 14 amino acids. Germline-derived CDR1 and CDR2 are SGHRS and YFSETQ. As DNA, the CDR3 is TGCGCCAGCAGCTCGGCCGGGACAGGTACTGAAGCTTTCTTT. This codes for CASSSAGTGTEAFF.

The CDR3 DNA reads TGTGCCAGCATCAAGGACAGGGATACCTCCTACGAGCAGTACTTC. Its protein is CASIKDRDTSYEQYF. V and J are TRBV11-2 and TRBJ2-7; 8 bases map to TRBD1. The CDR3 loop spans 15 amino acids. Germline V gene data show CDR1 as SGHAT and CDR2 as FQNNGV. The V segment lost 7 bases and the J segment 0 bases; nucleotides outside the gene matches: 8.

V and J are TRBV5-1 and TRBJ2-6, with a weak D call TRBD1 (6 bases). This CDR3 has 18 residues. CDR1 is SGHRS and CDR2 is YFSETQ in the germline V gene. Trimming stripped 5 bases from V and 0 bases from J, with 18 bases between. The CDR3 is CASRLQDSFYSGANVLTF. The DNA for the CDR3 is TGCGCCAGCAGACTACAGGACAGCTTTTACTCTGGGGCCAACGTCCTGACTTTC.

V usage is TRBV4-1 and J usage is TRBJ2-5; D ambiguous. Germline V gives CDR1 MGHRA, CDR2 YSYEKL. V lost 4 bases and J 4 bases, leaving 13 bases between the germline ends. The CDR3 is made up of 14 amino acids. In nucleotides, the CDR3 is TGCGCCAGCAGCCCCTCCGGGTTAGGAGAGACCCAGTACTTC. It yields the protein CASSPSGLGETQYF.

This sequence joins TRBV5-1 and TRBJ2-1, with TRBD2 matching over 8 bases. V was clipped by 0 bases and J by 4 bases; unmatched bases: 6. The germline V gene encodes CDR1 SGHRS and CDR2 YFSETQ. The CDR3 extends over 16 amino acids. The CDR3 region is CASSLEGTRRYNEQFF. The CDR3 nucleotides read TGCGCCAGCAGCTTGGAGGGGACTAGGCGGTACAATGAGCAGTTCTTC.

The CDR3 DNA reads TGCGCCAGCAGCTTTCCCGGGACAGAAGAGACCCAGTACTTC. Translation gives CASSFPGTEETQYF. The rearrangement links TRBV5-1 to TRBJ2-5; 7 bases agree with TRBD1. V trimming: 2 bases; J trimming: 3 bases; junction bases outside the gene matches: 4. This CDR3 spans 14 amino acids. CDR1 is SGHRS, CDR2 YFSETQ, per germline.

V usage is TRBV11-2 and J usage is TRBJ1-1, with TRBD1 matching over 9 bases. V dropped 1 base and J dropped 3; count of bases not matched to a gene: 6. The CDR3 loop spans 16 amino acids. The germline V gene encodes CDR1 SGHAT and CDR2 FQNNGV. The CDR3 sequence is CASSLVRGQGYTEAFF. Here the CDR3 DNA reads TGTGCCAGCAGCTTAGTCAGGGGACAGGGATACACTGAAGCTTTCTTT.

The rearrangement links TRBV6-5 to TRBJ1-2; no firm D call. CDR1 MNHEY and CDR2 SVGAGI come from the germline V gene. The CDR3 totals 15 residues. The V end lost 4 bases, the J end lost 2 bases, and 14 bases lay between the germline ends. CDR3 in amino acids: CASSSDGLANYGYTF. In DNA, the CDR3 is TGTGCCAGCAGTTCGGACGGACTAGCCAACTATGGCTACACCTTC.

The chain uses TRBV29-1 and TRBJ2-1; maybe TRBD2 (6 bases). The germline V and J ends were trimmed by 7 bases and 2 bases, with 18 bases remaining between them. There are 15 residues in the CDR3. The germline V gene encodes CDR1 SQVTM and CDR2 ANQGSEA. The CDR3 loop is CSAPSGGVPYNEQFF. CDR3 DNA sequence: TGCAGCGCCCCCTCCGGGGGAGTTCCCTACAATGAGCAGTTCTTC.

This clone was seen only once. The chain combines TRBV12-3 or TRBV12-4 with TRBJ2-1; maybe TRBD2 (7 bases). V shed 4 bases and J shed 5 bases, with 9 bases lying between them. This CDR3 is 13 amino acids long. Written as DNA, the CDR3 is TGTGCCAGCAGTTGGGGGGGGCACAATGAGCAGTTCTTC. Residues: CASSWGGHNEQFF.

There are a few counts of this clone. This chain uses TRBV5-1 with TRBJ2-2; D might be TRBD1 (5 bases). Trimming removed 2 bases from V and 5 bases from J, with 13 bases in between. From germline, CDR1 is SGHRS and CDR2 YFSETQ. The CDR3 has 15 residues. The CDR3 DNA reads as TGCGCCAGCAGCTTATCAGGGAAAGGGACCGGGGAGCTGTTTTTT. Translation gives CASSLSGKGTGELFF.